These 15 T cell receptor beta chains were all obtained from the same sample, sequenced in a study of human T cells and chemical hapten exposure. Noted time point: patch test 1, 2 weeks after DPC sensitization. This sample's treatment: therapeutic diphenylcyclopropenone sensitization with weekly scalp DPC. TCRdb used MiXCR to reprocess the RACE reads, holding one entry per CDR3 protein. The table lists around 100,000 distinct CDR3 sequences, about 11% of them singletons. Sequences were derived from whole blood, sampled in connection with sensitization to the hapten diphenylcyclopropenone (DPC). These receptors all come from a woman aged 40 to 50 with alopecia areata. Some clones in this sample may be carry-over from other donors' samples.

This clonotype turned up a few times. The gene calls are TRBV3-1 and TRBJ1-2; D might be TRBD1 (6 bases). CDR1 is LGHDT, CDR2 YNNKEL, per germline (reference sequence). V lost 0 bases, J lost 4 bases, and 9 bases lay in between. The CDR3 loop spans 14 amino acids. The CDR3 DNA reads as TGTGCCAGCAGCCAAGATATACAGGGCTATGGCTACACCTTC. Residues: CASSQDIQGYGYTF.

This clonotype was recorded a few times. This chain joins TRBV6-1 and TRBJ1-4; unclear D gene. The CDR3 spans 13 residues. V lost 6 bases, J lost 5 bases, and 10 bases lay in between. Germline CDR1 and CDR2: MNHNS and SASEGT. Here the CDR3 DNA reads TGTGCCAGCAGGGAGGGTCCCAATGAAAAACTGTTTTTT. It is translated as CASREGPNEKLFF.

The CDR3 is CASSLGLADYEQYF. CDR3 coding DNA: TGTGCCAGCAGCTTGGGTCTAGCGGATTACGAGCAGTACTTC. The J gene is TRBJ2-7, the V gene TRBV5-6, with 7 bases aligning to TRBD2. Germline lookup yields CDR1 SGHDT and CDR2 YYEEEE. CDR3 size: 14 residues. V lost 0 bases to trimming and J lost 4 bases; unmatched junction nucleotides: 4.

This clonotype was counted ten times or more. This chain uses TRBV4-3 with TRBJ2-5; 8 bases are shared with TRBD2. The V gene end was trimmed by 0 bases and the J gene end by 7 bases; junction bases not matched to a gene: 7. This CDR3 is 15 amino acids long. Germline V gene data show CDR1 as LGHNA and CDR2 as YSLEER. The CDR3 protein is CASSQDRLALMTQYF. DNA of the CDR3: TGCGCCAGCAGCCAAGACCGACTAGCGTTAATGACCCAGTACTTC.

This clonotype appeared many times. The rearrangement links TRBV30 to TRBJ1-1; D unclear. Germline V gives CDR1 GTSNPN, CDR2 SVGIG (reference sequence). Trimming took 0 bases from V and 0 from J, leaving 5 bases between them. This CDR3 has 13 amino acids. CDR3 protein: CAWSVAVNTEAFF. As DNA, the CDR3 is TGTGCCTGGAGTGTGGCGGTGAACACTGAAGCTTTCTTT.

This clonotype was detected many times. In DNA form, the CDR3 reads TGTGCCAGCAGCTCATCAGGGAGTGGTAAAGCTTTCTTT. Its translation is CASSSSGSGKAFF. The chain recombines TRBV7-9 with TRBJ1-1, with a tentative D call TRBD1 (5 bases). The CDR3 covers 13 residues. Trimming removed 4 bases from V and 9 bases from J, with 15 bases in between. The germline CDR1 and CDR2 sequences are SEHNR and FQNEAQ (reference sequence).

The table lists this clonotype with many counts. This chain's CDR3 is CASSLGATVNTEAFF. The DNA of the CDR3 is TGTGCCAGCAGCTTGGGAGCGACAGTTAACACTGAAGCTTTCTTT. The chain is built from TRBV5-5 and TRBJ1-1; the D gene is possibly TRBD1 (5 bases). V was clipped by 0 bases and J by 2 bases, with 11 bases between them. This CDR3 comprises 15 residues. Germline V gene lookup returns CDR1 SGHKS and CDR2 YYEKEE (reference sequence).

The chain uses TRBV5-1 and TRBJ1-4; TRBD1 agrees at 10 bases. V gave up 5 bases and J gave up 8 bases; unmatched junction bases: 6. The CDR3 has 14 residues. The germline gives CDR1 SGHRS, CDR2 YFSETQ. The CDR3 here is CASRAGTGVEKLFF. CDR3 sequence (DNA): TGCGCCAGCAGGGCCGGGACAGGGGTCGAAAAACTGTTTTTT.

This clonotype has ten or more counts. This chain links TRBV3-1 with TRBJ1-3, with 12 positions matching TRBD1. The ends lost 4 bases at V and 0 bases at J; junction bases unmatched: 13. Looked up from germline, CDR1 is LGHDT and CDR2 is YNNKEL (reference sequence). This CDR3 is built from 20 residues. This CDR3 reads CASSPPLGQGARISGNTIYF. In DNA form, the CDR3 reads TGTGCCAGCAGCCCCCCGCTGGGACAGGGGGCCCGGATCTCTGGAAACACCATATATTTT.

This clonotype has ten or more counts. The chain uses TRBV5-1 and TRBJ1-2, with 7 positions matching TRBD1. CDR1 is SGHRS, CDR2 YFSETQ, per germline. With V trimmed by 4 bases and J by 8 bases, 11 bases remained unmatched. CDR3 length: 14 residues. The CDR3 is CASSGGWTGLGYTF. As DNA, the CDR3 is TGCGCCAGCAGCGGGGGATGGACAGGCCTAGGCTACACCTTC.

This clonotype has more than one count but fewer than ten. V usage is TRBV28 and J usage is TRBJ2-1; the match to TRBD2 covers 8 bases. This CDR3 contains 16 residues. CDR1 and CDR2 (germline): MDHEN, SYDVKM. V shed 1 base, J shed 2 bases, and the junction held 4 bases outside the gene matches. DNA of the CDR3: TGTGCCAGCAGTTTATTAGGTAGCGGGACCTACAATGAGCAGTTCTTC. Translated, it gives CASSLLGSGTYNEQFF.

This clonotype appeared a few times. The gene calls are TRBV15 and TRBJ2-1; TRBD2 matches 7 bases. The CDR3 runs to 12 residues. Trimming removed 8 bases from V and 9 bases from J; junction bases left unmatched: 7. The V gene's germline CDR1 is LNHNV and CDR2 YYDKDF (reference sequence). The CDR3 sequence is CATALAGVEQFF. The CDR3 coding sequence is TGTGCCACCGCGCTCGCGGGGGTTGAGCAGTTCTTC.

In its sample, this clonotype was seen many times. V gene TRBV5-5 combines with J gene TRBJ2-1, with D possibly TRBD1 on 5 matching bases. Trimming shortened V by 0 bases and J by 9 bases, and 10 bases separated the two germline ends. The germline V gene has CDR1 SGHKS and CDR2 YYEKEE (reference sequence). The CDR3 contains 13 residues. The CDR3 sequence is CASSLGQGGEQFF. The CDR3 DNA sequence: TGTGCCAGCAGCTTGGGGCAGGGCGGTGAGCAGTTCTTC.

Regarding this clonotype: Mismatch with germline at one junction end may stem from a read error. The rearrangement links TRBV11-2 to TRBJ2-1; 7 nucleotides match TRBD2. Germline-derived CDR1 and CDR2 are SGHAT and FQNNGV. The CDR3 is made up of 13 amino acids. As DNA, the CDR3 is TGTGCCAGCAGTCCATCCGGGGCCTTCGTCGGGGGGTTC. It specifies CASSPSGAFVGGF.

The chain couples TRBV7-2 to TRBJ2-1, with D hard to call. Germline-derived CDR1 and CDR2 are SGHTA and FQGNSA. Deletions cut 1 base from V and 0 bases from J, with 10 bases between. The CDR3 is 16 residues long. CDR3 sequence reads: CASSLGSVSSYNEQFF. The CDR3 DNA reads TGTGCCAGCAGCTTAGGATCAGTGAGCTCCTACAATGAGCAGTTCTTC.